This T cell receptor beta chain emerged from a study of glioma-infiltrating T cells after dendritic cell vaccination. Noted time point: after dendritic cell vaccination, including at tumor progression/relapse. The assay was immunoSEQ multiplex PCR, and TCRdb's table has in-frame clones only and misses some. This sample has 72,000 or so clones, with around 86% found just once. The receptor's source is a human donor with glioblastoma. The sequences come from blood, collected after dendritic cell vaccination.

The CDR3 loop is CASSPRQGYDTEAFF. The CDR3 DNA is TGTGCCAGCTCACCGAGACAGGGGTATGACACTGAAGCTTTCTTT. The rearrangement links TRBV18 to TRBJ1-1; 8 bases agree with TRBD1. Trimming took 3 bases from V and 3 from J; bases not matched to a gene: 6. Per germline, CDR1 KGHSH and CDR2 LQKENI. This CDR3 spans 15 amino acids.